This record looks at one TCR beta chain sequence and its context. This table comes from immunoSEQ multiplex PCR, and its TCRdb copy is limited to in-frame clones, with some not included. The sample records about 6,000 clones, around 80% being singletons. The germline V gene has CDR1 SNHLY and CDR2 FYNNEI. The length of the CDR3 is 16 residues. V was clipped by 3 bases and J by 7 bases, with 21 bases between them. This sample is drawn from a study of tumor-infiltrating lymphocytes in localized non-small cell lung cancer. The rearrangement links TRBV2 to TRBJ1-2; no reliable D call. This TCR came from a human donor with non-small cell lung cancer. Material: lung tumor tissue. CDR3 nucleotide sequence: TGTGCCAGCAGTGACTTTCTAGGGCAGTCCTATGGTGGCTACACCTTC. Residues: CASSDFLGQSYGGYTF.